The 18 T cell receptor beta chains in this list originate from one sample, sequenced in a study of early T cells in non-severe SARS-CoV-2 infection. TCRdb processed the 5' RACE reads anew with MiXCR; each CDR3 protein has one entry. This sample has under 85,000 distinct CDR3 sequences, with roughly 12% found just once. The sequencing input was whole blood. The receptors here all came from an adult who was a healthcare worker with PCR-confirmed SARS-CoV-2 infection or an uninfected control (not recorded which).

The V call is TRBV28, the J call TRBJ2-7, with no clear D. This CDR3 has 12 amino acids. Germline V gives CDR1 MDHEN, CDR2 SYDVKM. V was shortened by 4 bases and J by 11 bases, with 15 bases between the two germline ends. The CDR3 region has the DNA TGTGCCAGCAGTTCCGCATCCCGGAAAGAGTACTTC. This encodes CASSSASRKEYF.

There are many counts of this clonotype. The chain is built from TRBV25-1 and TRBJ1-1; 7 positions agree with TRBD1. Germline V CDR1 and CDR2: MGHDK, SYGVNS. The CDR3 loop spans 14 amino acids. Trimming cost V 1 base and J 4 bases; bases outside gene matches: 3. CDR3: CASSELHRGTEAFF. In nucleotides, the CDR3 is TGTGCCAGCAGTGAATTGCACAGGGGCACTGAAGCTTTCTTT.

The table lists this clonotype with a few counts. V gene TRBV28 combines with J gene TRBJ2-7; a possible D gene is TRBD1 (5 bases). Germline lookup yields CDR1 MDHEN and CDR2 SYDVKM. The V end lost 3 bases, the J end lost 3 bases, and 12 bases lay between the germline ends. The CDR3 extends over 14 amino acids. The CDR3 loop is CASSFPGYNYEQYF. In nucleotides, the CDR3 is TGTGCCAGCAGTTTTCCAGGGTATAACTACGAGCAGTACTTC.

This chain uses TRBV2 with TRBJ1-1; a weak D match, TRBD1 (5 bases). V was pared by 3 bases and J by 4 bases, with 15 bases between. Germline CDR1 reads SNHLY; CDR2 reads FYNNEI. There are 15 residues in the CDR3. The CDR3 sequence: CASSDQGRVGTEAFF. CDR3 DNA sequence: TGTGCCAGCAGTGACCAGGGCAGGGTGGGCACTGAAGCTTTCTTT.

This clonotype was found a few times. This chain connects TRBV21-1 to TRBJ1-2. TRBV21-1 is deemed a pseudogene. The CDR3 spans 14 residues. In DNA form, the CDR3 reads TGTGCCAGCAGCAAATATCGGGGAGGCTATGGCTACACCTTC. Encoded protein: CASSKYRGGYGYTF.

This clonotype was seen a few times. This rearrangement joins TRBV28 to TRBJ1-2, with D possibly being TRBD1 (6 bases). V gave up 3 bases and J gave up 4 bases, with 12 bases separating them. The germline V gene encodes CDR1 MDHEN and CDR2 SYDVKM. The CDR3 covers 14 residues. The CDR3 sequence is CASSFVGGGYGYTF. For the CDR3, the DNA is TGTGCCAGCAGTTTCGTGGGGGGCGGCTATGGCTACACCTTC.

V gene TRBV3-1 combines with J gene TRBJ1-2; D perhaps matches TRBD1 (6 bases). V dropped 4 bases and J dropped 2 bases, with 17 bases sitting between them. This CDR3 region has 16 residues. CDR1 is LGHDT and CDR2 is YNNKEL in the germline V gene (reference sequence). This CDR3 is CASSLRINRVNYGYTF. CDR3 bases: TGTGCCAGCAGCCTCCGTATCAACAGGGTCAACTATGGCTACACCTTC.

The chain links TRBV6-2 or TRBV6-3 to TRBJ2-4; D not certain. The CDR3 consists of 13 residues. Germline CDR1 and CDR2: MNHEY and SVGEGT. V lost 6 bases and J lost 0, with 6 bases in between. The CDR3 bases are TGTGCCAGCAGGGAACTAGCCAAAAACATTCAGTACTTC. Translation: CASRELAKNIQYF.

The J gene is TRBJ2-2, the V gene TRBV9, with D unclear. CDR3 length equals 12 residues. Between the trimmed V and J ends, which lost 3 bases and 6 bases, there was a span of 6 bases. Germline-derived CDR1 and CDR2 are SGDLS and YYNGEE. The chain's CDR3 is CASSAYSGELFF. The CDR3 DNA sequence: TGTGCCAGCAGCGCTTACTCCGGGGAGCTGTTTTTT.

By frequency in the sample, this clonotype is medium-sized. The CDR3 here is CASSSSPGYNEQFF. DNA of the CDR3: TGCGCCAGCAGCTCATCCCCGGGTTACAATGAGCAGTTCTTC. The V call is TRBV5-1, the J call TRBJ2-1; D gene unclear. V was shortened by 3 bases and J by 4 bases, with 11 bases between the two germline ends. CDR1 is SGHRS, CDR2 YFSETQ, per germline. The CDR3 runs 14 residues.

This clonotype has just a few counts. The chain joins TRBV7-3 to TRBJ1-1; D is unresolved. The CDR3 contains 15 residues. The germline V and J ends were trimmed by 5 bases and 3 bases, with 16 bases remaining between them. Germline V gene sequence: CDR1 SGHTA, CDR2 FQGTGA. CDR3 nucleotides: TGTGCCAGCAGCCAGATAGGCCCCGGGGACACTGAAGCTTTCTTT. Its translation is CASSQIGPGDTEAFF.

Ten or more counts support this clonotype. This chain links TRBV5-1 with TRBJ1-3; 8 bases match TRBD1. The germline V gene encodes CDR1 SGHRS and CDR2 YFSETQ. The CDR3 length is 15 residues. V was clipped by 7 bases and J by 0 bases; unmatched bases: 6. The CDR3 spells CASSGGLHSGNTIYF. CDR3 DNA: TGCGCCAGCTCAGGGGGCCTCCACTCTGGAAACACCATATATTTT.

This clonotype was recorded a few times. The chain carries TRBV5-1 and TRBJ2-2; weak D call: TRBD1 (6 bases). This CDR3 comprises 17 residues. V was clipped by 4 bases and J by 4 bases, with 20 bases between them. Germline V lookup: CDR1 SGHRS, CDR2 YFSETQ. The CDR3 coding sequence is TGCGCCAGCAGCCTGATTGGACAGACCTTCGCCACCGGGGAGCTGTTTTTT. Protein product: CASSLIGQTFATGELFF. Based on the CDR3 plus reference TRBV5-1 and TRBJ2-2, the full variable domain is KAGVTQTPRYLIKTRGQQVTLSCSPISGHRSVSWYQQTPGQGLQFLFEYFSETQRNKGNFPGRFSGRQFSNSRSEMNVSTLELGDSALYLCASSLIGQTFATGELFFGEGSRLTVL.

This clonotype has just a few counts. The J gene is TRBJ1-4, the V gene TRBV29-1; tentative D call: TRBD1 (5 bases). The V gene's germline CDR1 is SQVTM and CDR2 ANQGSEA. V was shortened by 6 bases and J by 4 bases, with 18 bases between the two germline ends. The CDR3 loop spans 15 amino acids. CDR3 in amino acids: CSVDGGGVNNEKLFF. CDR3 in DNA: TGCAGCGTCGACGGGGGAGGGGTGAATAATGAAAAACTGTTTTTT.

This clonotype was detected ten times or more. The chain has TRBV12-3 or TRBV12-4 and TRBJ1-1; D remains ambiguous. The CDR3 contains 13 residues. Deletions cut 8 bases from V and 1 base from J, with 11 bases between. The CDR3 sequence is CASCRFENTEAFF. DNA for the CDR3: TGTGCCAGCTGCCGCTTTGAGAACACTGAAGCTTTCTTT.

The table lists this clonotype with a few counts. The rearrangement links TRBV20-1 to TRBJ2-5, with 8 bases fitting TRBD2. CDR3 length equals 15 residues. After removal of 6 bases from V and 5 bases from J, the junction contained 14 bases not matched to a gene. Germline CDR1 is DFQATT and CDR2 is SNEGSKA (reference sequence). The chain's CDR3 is CSAPGRGAAGETQYF. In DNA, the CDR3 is TGCAGTGCCCCGGGGCGGGGGGCTGCGGGGGAGACCCAGTACTTC.

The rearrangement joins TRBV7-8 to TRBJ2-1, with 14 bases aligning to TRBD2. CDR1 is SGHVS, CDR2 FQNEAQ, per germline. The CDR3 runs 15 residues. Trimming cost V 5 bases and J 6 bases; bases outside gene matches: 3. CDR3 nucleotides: TGTGCCAGCAGCGAGGGACTAGCGGGGGCCAATGAGCAGTTCTTC. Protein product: CASSEGLAGANEQFF.

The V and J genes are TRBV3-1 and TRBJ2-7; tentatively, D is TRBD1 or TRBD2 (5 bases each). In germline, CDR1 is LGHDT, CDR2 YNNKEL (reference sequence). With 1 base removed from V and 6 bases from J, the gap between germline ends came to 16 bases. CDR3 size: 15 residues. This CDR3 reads CASSQGVGRLSEQYF. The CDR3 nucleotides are TGTGCCAGCAGCCAAGGCGTGGGACGGTTGAGCGAGCAGTACTTC.